This T cell receptor beta chain came from a study of vaccination effects on CD4 cells after COVID-19. This clone was detected a few times. Its target is unknown. Study results and limitations: Marked clonal contraction was seen late after vaccination (in both infection- and vaccine-induced clones). The study enrolled few convalescent patients and sampled no early post-infection timepoints.

Before sequencing took place, the ViraFEST assay used viral peptide pools to expand antigen-specific CD4+ T cells. An approximately nine-day culture period preceded the isolation of CD4+ T cells. According to the study, vaccine recipients showed no prior SARS-CoV-2 infection and negative nucleocapsid antibodies. Profiling relied on immunoSEQ multiplex PCR, and the TCRdb table lists in-frame clones only, not all of them. The sample has approximately 76,000 clones, around 78% seen once; the top ten hold about 10%. The specimen comprised CD4+ T cells from PBMCs cultured with SARS-CoV-2 spike peptides, sampled before COVID-19 vaccination. The TCR was taken from a human donor who received a COVID-19 vaccine.

The CDR3 protein is CASSESGAGGYTF. The CDR3 DNA follows: TGTGCCAGCAGTGAATCAGGGGCTGGGGGCTACACCTTC. The rearrangement links TRBV25-1 to TRBJ1-2; perhaps TRBD1 as D (6 bases). Per the germline V gene, CDR1 is MGHDK and CDR2 is SYGVNS. The CDR3 has 13 amino acids. Trimming left V 1 base short and J 8 bases short, with 11 bases between.